These 22 T cell receptor beta chains originate from one sample sequenced in a study of cytomegalovirus exposure and HLA in healthy donors. Clones were sequenced by immunoSEQ multiplex PCR, and TCRdb holds only the in-frame ones, with some missing. The table has about 78,000 clones, less than 96% seen once. The sample was PBMCs. These receptors were taken from a man in his late teens or twenties in good health and CMV-seropositive.

The J gene is TRBJ1-2, the V gene TRBV25-1, with 8 positions matching TRBD1. The CDR3 covers 14 residues. Germline V gene lookup returns CDR1 MGHDK and CDR2 SYGVNS. V shed 0 bases and J 4 bases; nucleotides not matched to a gene: 1. CDR3 loop: CASSEYGQGYGYTF. Here the CDR3 DNA reads TGTGCCAGCAGTGAATATGGACAGGGCTATGGCTACACCTTC.

In its sample, this clone was seen a few times. The chain recombines TRBV9 with TRBJ1-4; D possibly corresponds to TRBD1 (5 bases). V lost 0 bases, J lost 8 bases, and 11 bases lay in between. CDR3 length equals 14 residues. Germline V lookup: CDR1 SGDLS, CDR2 YYNGEE. CDR3 region: CASSVEGVDEKLFF. CDR3 nucleotide sequence: TGTGCCAGCAGCGTAGAAGGGGTAGACGAAAAACTGTTTTTT.

V usage is TRBV19 and J usage is TRBJ2-7; D is perhaps TRBD1 (5 bases). V gave up 5 bases and J gave up 7 bases, with 18 bases separating them. Germline V gene sequence: CDR1 LNHDA, CDR2 SQIVND (reference sequence). This CDR3 has 14 amino acids. Here the CDR3 reads CASSRGASASEQYF. In nucleotides, the CDR3 is TGTGCCAGTAGTCGTGGGGCTTCTGCTAGTGAGCAGTACTTC. The variable domain in full, completed from reference TRBV19 and TRBJ2-7, reads DGGITQSPKYLFRKEGQNVTLSCEQNLNHDAMYWYRQDPGQGLRLIYYSQIVNDFQKGDIAEGYSVSREKKESFPLTVTSAQKNPTAFYLCASSRGASASEQYFGPGTRLTVT.

The rearrangement joins TRBV5-8 to TRBJ1-5; D is undetermined. Per germline, CDR1 SGHTS and CDR2 YDEGEE. V lost 2 bases and J 2 bases, leaving 8 bases between the germline ends. This CDR3 contains 14 residues. CDR3 amino acids: CASSFNGGNQPQHF. The CDR3 DNA follows: TGTGCCAGCAGCTTCAACGGAGGCAATCAGCCCCAGCATTTT.

V gene TRBV27 combines with J gene TRBJ1-3; 8 bases agree with TRBD1. Unmatched junction bases numbered 16, after V lost 3 bases and J lost 0 bases. The length of the CDR3 is 20 residues. The germline V gene encodes CDR1 MNHEY and CDR2 SMNVEV (reference sequence). CDR3 nucleotide sequence: TGTGCCAGCAGTTTCCAACCTACTCCGGGACAGGCAGACTCTGGAAACACCATATATTTT. It specifies CASSFQPTPGQADSGNTIYF.

The chain couples TRBV5-1 to TRBJ2-1; possible D gene TRBD1, 5 bases. The CDR3 is made up of 15 amino acids. Germline-derived CDR1 and CDR2 are SGHRS and YFSETQ. The V gene lost 0 bases and the J gene lost 8 bases, with 15 bases spanning the gap. Here the CDR3 reads CASSLAVRDSDEQFF. The DNA for the CDR3 is TGCGCCAGCAGCTTGGCTGTCAGGGATTCGGATGAGCAGTTCTTC.

This sequence joins TRBV6-6 and TRBJ2-4; D gene ambiguous. Trimming left V 2 bases short and J 3 bases short, with 11 bases between. The CDR3 spans 15 residues. The germline V gene encodes CDR1 MNHNY and CDR2 SVGAGI (reference sequence). CDR3 in DNA: TGTGCCAGCAGTTACGGTGCAGAACACAAAAACATTCAGTACTTC. It yields the protein CASSYGAEHKNIQYF.

The chain links TRBV19 to TRBJ1-2; D remains unclear. Germline CDR1 LNHDA, CDR2 SQIVND (reference sequence). The CDR3 spans 13 residues. Trimming pared 3 bases from V and 0 bases from J, leaving 5 bases between. The CDR3: CASSMTTNYGYTF. In nucleotides, the CDR3 is TGTGCCAGTAGTATGACTACTAACTATGGCTACACCTTC.

The gene calls are TRBV28 and TRBJ2-7, with TRBD1 matching over 7 bases. CDR1 is MDHEN and CDR2 is SYDVKM in the germline V gene. The V gene end was trimmed by 4 bases and the J gene end by 2 bases; junction bases not matched to a gene: 8. The CDR3 covers 15 residues. This CDR3 is CASSSGTAQAYEQYF. The CDR3 DNA follows: TGTGCCAGCAGTTCTGGGACAGCGCAAGCCTACGAGCAGTACTTC.

CDR3 bases: TGTGCCAGTAGTATGGGGCCGGACAGCTCCTACGAGCAGTACTTC. Amino acid sequence: CASSMGPDSSYEQYF. The J gene is TRBJ2-7, the V gene TRBV19; perhaps TRBD1 as D (6 bases). Trimming took off 3 bases at V and 0 bases at J, with 12 bases between the two ends. This CDR3 has 15 amino acids. Looked up from germline, CDR1 is LNHDA and CDR2 is SQIVND (reference sequence).

The V gene is TRBV10-3, the J gene TRBJ1-1; perhaps TRBD1 as D (5 bases). The CDR3 consists of 11 residues. The V end was cut by 8 bases, the J end by 3 bases, with 7 bases between. CDR1 ENHRY and CDR2 SYGVKD come from the germline V gene. The CDR3 spells CAIGGDTEAFF. The CDR3 DNA is TGTGCCATCGGAGGGGACACTGAAGCTTTCTTT.

This chain joins TRBV6-1 and TRBJ2-1, with 10 bases matching TRBD2. This CDR3 region has 15 residues. V gave up 3 bases and J gave up 4 bases; unmatched junction bases: 3. The germline gives CDR1 MNHNS, CDR2 SASEGT. CDR3 DNA: TGTGCCAGCAGTGATAGCGGGGGGCTATACAATGAGCAGTTCTTC. Its protein is CASSDSGGLYNEQFF.

The chain is built from TRBV6-1 and TRBJ1-2, with 9 bases identical to TRBD1. CDR1 and CDR2 from the germline V gene are MNHNS and SASEGT. The length of the CDR3 is 14 residues. V trimming: 6 bases; J trimming: 6 bases; junction bases outside the gene matches: 8. CDR3 nucleotide sequence: TGTGCCAGCAGGGGGACAGGGCTTGTCGATGGCTACACCTTC. Protein sequence: CASRGTGLVDGYTF.

V and J are TRBV18 and TRBJ2-1; perhaps TRBD2 as D (6 bases). Deletions cut 6 bases from V and 0 bases from J, with 27 bases between. Per the germline V gene, CDR1 is KGHSH and CDR2 is LQKENI. The CDR3 spans 20 residues. CDR3 region: CASSPAPWPSGAPSYNEQFF. Here the CDR3 DNA reads TGTGCCAGCTCTCCAGCACCGTGGCCGTCGGGAGCGCCCTCCTACAATGAGCAGTTCTTC.

This chain uses TRBV15 with TRBJ2-5; TRBD2 might be the D (5 bases). The germline V and J ends were trimmed by 3 bases and 5 bases, with 10 bases remaining between them. Looked up from germline, CDR1 is LNHNV and CDR2 is YYDKDF (reference sequence). The CDR3 runs 13 residues. The DNA of the CDR3 is TGTGCCACCAGCAGGGACTGGTCCGAGACCCAGTACTTC. Its translation: CATSRDWSETQYF.

The chain combines TRBV7-9 with TRBJ2-7, with TRBD1 matching 9 bases. Per the germline V gene, CDR1 is SEHNR and CDR2 is FQNEAQ (reference sequence). This CDR3 region has 14 residues. The V segment lost 5 bases and the J segment 3 bases; nucleotides outside the gene matches: 5. The CDR3 reads CASSTGTGNYEQYF. CDR3 DNA: TGTGCCAGCAGCACCGGGACAGGGAACTACGAGCAGTACTTC.

The chain couples TRBV27 to TRBJ1-4; 7 bases are a match to TRBD1. Germline V gene data show CDR1 as MNHEY and CDR2 as SMNVEV (reference sequence). Unmatched junction bases numbered 13, after V lost 4 bases and J lost 8 bases. This CDR3 has 16 residues. CDR3 nucleotides: TGTGCCAGCAGTTCACAAATACAGGGGCAGGGCGAAAAACTGTTTTTT. Translating gives CASSSQIQGQGEKLFF.

This chain connects TRBV19 to TRBJ2-7; 8 nucleotides match TRBD1. The length of the CDR3 is 15 residues. The V segment lost 6 bases and the J segment 0 bases; nucleotides outside the gene matches: 7. CDR1 LNHDA and CDR2 SQIVND come from the germline V gene (reference sequence). Here the CDR3 reads CASRTGTGPSYEQYF. CDR3 nucleotides: TGTGCCAGTAGAACCGGGACAGGTCCCTCCTACGAGCAGTACTTC.

This sequence joins TRBV6-1 and TRBJ1-1, with 8 bases matching TRBD1. CDR1 and CDR2 (germline): MNHNS, SASEGT. The ends lost 8 bases at V and 8 bases at J; junction bases unmatched: 7. This CDR3 comprises 12 residues. CDR3 coding DNA: TGTGCCAGCTGGGGACAGGCCACAGAAGCTTTCTTT. Amino acids: CASWGQATEAFF.

The genes are TRBV14 and TRBJ2-1, with TRBD2 as a possible D gene (5 bases). V was pared by 4 bases and J by 9 bases, with 10 bases between. The CDR3 is made up of 12 amino acids. Germline-derived CDR1 and CDR2 are SGHDN and FVKESK. CDR3 bases: TGTGCCAGCAGCCGCCTGGCGGGTGAGCAGTTCTTC. It yields the protein CASSRLAGEQFF. Full variable domain (missing parts from reference TRBV14 and TRBJ2-1): EAGVTQFPSHSVIEKGQTVTLRCDPISGHDNLYWYRRVMGKEIKFLLHFVKESKQDESGMPNNRFLAERTGGTYSTLKVQPAELEDSGVYFCASSRLAGEQFFGPGTRLTVL.

This chain connects TRBV4-1 to TRBJ1-1; D ambiguous. With 2 bases removed from V and 4 bases from J, the gap between germline ends came to 11 bases. Germline V gene sequence: CDR1 MGHRA, CDR2 YSYEKL. The CDR3 is made up of 14 amino acids. CDR3 loop: CASSQYRRTTEAFF. DNA for the CDR3: TGCGCCAGCAGCCAATATCGGAGGACCACTGAAGCTTTCTTT.

The chain has TRBV9 and TRBJ2-7; 10 nucleotides agree with TRBD2. Germline loops: CDR1 SGDLS, CDR2 YYNGEE. Losses at the gene ends were 0 bases for V and 4 bases for J; bases not matched to a gene: 4. The CDR3 consists of 15 residues. The CDR3 nucleotides are TGTGCCAGCAGCGTAGAACAGGGACTAGCGTACGAGCAGTACTTC. Its translation: CASSVEQGLAYEQYF.